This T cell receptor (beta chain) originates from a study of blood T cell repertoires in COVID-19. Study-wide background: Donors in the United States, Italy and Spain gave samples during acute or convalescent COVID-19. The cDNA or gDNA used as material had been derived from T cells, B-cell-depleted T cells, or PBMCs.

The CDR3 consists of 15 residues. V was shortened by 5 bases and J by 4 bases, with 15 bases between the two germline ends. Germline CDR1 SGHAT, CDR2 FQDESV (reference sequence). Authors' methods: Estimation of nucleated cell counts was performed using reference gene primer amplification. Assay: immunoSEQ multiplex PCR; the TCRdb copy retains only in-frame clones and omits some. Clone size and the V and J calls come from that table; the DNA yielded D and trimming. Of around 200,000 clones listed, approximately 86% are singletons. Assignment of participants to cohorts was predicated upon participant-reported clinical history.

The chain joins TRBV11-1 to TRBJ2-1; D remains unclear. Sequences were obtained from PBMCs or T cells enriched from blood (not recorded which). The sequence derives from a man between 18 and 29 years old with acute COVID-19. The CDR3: CASSLVTQAYNEQFF. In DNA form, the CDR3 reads TGTGCCAGCAGCCTCGTTACCCAGGCATACAATGAGCAGTTCTTC.